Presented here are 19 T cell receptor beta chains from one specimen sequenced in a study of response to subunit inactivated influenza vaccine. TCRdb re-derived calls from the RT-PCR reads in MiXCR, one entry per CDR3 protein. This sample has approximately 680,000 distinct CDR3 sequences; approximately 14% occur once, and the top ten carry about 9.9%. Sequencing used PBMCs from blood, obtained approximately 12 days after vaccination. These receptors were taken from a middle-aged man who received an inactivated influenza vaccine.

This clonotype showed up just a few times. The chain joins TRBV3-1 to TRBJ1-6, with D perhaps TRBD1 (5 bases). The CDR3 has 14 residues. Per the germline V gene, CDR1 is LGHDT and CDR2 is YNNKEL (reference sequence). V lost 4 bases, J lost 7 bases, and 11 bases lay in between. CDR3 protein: CASSPGTRNSPLHF. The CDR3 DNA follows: TGTGCCAGCAGCCCCGGGACCCGAAATTCACCCCTCCACTTT.

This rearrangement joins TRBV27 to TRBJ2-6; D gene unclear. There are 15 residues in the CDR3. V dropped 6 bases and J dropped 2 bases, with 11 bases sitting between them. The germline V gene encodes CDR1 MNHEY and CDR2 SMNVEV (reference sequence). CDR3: CASSYGLPGANVLTF. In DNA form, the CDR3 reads TGTGCCAGCAGCTATGGCTTGCCTGGGGCCAACGTCCTGACTTTC. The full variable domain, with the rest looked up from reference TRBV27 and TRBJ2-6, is EAQVTQNPRYLITVTGKKLTVTCSQNMNHEYMSWYRQDPGLGLRQIYYSMNVEVTDKGDVPEGYKVSRKEKRNFPLILESPSPNQTSLYFCASSYGLPGANVLTFGAGSRLTVL.

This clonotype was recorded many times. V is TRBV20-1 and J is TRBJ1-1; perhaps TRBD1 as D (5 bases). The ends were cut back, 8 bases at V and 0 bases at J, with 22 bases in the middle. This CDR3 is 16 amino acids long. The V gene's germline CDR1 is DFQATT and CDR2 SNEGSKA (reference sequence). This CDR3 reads CSPYKTGTLMNTEAFF. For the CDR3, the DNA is TGCAGTCCATACAAAACCGGGACTTTGATGAACACTGAAGCTTTCTTT.

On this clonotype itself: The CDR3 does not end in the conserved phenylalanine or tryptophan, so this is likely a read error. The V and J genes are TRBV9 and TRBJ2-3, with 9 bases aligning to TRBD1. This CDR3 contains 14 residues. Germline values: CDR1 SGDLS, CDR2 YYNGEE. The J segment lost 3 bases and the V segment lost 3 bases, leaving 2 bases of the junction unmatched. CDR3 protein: CASSEGQGTDTQYI. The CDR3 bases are TGTGCCAGCAGCGAGGGACAGGGAACAGATACGCAGTATATT.

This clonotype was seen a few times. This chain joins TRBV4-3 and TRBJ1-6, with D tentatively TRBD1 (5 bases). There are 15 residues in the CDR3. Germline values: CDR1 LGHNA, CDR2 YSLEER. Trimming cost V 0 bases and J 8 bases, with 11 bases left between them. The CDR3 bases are TGCGCCAGCAGCCAAGATCGGGACGCCTATTCACCCCTCCACTTT. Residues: CASSQDRDAYSPLHF.

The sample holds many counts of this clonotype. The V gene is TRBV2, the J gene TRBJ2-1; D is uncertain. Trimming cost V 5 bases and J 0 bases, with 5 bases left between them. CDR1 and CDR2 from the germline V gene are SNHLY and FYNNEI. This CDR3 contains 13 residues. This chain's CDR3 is CASSTDSYNEQFF. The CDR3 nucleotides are TGTGCCAGCAGTACTGACTCCTACAATGAGCAGTTCTTC.

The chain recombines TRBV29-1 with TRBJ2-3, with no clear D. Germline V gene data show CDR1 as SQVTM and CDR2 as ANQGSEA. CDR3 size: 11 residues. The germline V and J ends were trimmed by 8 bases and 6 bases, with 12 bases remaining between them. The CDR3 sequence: CSSYRADTQYF. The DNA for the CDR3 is TGCAGCTCATATAGGGCGGATACGCAGTATTTT.

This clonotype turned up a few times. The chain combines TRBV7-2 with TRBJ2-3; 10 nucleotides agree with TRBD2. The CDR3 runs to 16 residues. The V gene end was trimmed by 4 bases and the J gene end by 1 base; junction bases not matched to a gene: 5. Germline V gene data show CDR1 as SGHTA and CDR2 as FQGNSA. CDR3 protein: CASSSIGTSGTDTQYF. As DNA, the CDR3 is TGTGCCAGCAGCTCAATCGGGACTAGCGGCACAGATACGCAGTATTTT.

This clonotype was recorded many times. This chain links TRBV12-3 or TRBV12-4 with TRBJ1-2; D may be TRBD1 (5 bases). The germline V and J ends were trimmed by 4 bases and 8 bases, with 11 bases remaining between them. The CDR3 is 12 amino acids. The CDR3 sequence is CASSSGPRGYTF. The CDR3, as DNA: TGTGCCAGCAGTTCGGGGCCCCGCGGCTACACCTTC.

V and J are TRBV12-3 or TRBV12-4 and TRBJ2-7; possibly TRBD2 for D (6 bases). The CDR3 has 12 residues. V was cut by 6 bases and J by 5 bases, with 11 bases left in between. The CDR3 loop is CASRLAFDEQYF. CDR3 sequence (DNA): TGTGCCAGCAGACTAGCTTTCGACGAGCAGTACTTC.

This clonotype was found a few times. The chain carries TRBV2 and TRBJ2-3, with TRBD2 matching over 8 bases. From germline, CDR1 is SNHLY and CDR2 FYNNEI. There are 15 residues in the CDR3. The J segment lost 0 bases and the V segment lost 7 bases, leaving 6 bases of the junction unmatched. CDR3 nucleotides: TGTGCCAGCACGGCCGGGGGGGGCAGCACAGATACGCAGTATTTT. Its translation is CASTAGGGSTDTQYF.

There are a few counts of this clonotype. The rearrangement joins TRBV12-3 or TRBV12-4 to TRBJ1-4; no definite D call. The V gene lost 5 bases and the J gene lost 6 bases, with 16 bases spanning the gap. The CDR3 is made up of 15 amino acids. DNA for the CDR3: TGTGCCAGCAGTGCAGACGGCCCCAGGCATGAAAAACTGTTTTTT. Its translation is CASSADGPRHEKLFF.

The CDR3 loop is CATSRRAGATDTQYF. CDR3 DNA sequence: TGTGCCACCAGCAGAAGAGCGGGGGCCACAGATACGCAGTATTTT. The V and J genes are TRBV15 and TRBJ2-3; 8 bases align to TRBD2. The CDR3 is made up of 15 amino acids. Germline V gene data show CDR1 as LNHNV and CDR2 as YYDKDF (reference sequence). The J segment lost 2 bases and the V segment lost 2 bases, leaving 3 bases of the junction unmatched.

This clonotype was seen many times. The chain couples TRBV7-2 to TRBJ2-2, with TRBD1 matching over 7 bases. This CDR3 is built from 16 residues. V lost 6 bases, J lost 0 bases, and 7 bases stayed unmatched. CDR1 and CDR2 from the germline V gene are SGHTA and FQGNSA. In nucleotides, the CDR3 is TGTGCCAGCAGGCCTCCGGGACAGTCGAACACCGGGGAGCTGTTTTTT. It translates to CASRPPGQSNTGELFF. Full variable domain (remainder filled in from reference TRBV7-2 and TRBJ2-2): GAGVSQSPSNKVTEKGKDVELRCDPISGHTALYWYRQSLGQGLEFLIYFQGNSAPDKSGLPSDRFSAERTGGSVSTLTIQRTQQEDSAVYLCASRPPGQSNTGELFFGEGSRLTVL.

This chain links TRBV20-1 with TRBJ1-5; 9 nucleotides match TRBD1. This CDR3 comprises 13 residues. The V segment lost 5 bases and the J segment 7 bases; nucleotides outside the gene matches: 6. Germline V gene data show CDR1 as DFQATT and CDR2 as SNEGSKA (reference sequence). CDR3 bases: TGCAGTGCTGTACAGGGGGCTCGGCAGCCCCAGCATTTT. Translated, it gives CSAVQGARQPQHF.

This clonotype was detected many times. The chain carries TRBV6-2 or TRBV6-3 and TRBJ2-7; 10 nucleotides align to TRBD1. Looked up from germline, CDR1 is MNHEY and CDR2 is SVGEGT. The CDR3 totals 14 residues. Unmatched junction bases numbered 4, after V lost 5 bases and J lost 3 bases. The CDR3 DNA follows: TGTGCCAGCAGTCAACGGGACAGGGGCTACGAGCAGTACTTC. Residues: CASSQRDRGYEQYF.

CDR3 protein: CASSLLGIAYNEQFF. The DNA for the CDR3 is TGCGCCAGCAGCTTGTTAGGGATTGCCTACAATGAGCAGTTCTTC. The chain links TRBV5-1 to TRBJ2-1; D uncertain. The germline gives CDR1 SGHRS, CDR2 YFSETQ. Trimming removed 1 base at V and 2 bases at J, with 10 bases between. CDR3 length: 15 residues.

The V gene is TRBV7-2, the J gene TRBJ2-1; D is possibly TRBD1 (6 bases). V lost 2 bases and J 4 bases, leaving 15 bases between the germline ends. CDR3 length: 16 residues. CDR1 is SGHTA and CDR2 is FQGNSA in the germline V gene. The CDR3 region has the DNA TGTGCCAGCAGCTTAAACAGGGCGAGGACTTACAATGAGCAGTTCTTC. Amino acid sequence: CASSLNRARTYNEQFF.

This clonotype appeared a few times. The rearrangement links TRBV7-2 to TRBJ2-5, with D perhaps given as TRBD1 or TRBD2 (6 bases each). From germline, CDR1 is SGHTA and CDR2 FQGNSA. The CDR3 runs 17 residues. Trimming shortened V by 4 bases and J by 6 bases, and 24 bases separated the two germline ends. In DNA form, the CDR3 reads TGTGCCAGCAGCTCCGACAGAGGGGGGACACAGTTGCAGACCCAGTACTTC. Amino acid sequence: CASSSDRGGTQLQTQYF. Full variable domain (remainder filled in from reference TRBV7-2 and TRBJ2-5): GAGVSQSPSNKVTEKGKDVELRCDPISGHTALYWYRQSLGQGLEFLIYFQGNSAPDKSGLPSDRFSAERTGGSVSTLTIQRTQQEDSAVYLCASSSDRGGTQLQTQYFGPGTRLLVL.